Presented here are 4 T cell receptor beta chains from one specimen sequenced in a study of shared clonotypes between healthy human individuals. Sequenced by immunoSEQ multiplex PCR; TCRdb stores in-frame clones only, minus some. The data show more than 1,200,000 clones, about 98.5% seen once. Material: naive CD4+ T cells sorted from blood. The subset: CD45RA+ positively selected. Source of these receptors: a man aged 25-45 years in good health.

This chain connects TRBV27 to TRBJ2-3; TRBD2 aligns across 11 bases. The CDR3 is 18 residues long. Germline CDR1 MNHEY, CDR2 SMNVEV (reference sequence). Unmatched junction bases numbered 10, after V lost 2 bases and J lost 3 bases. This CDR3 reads CASSLRLAGGRLTDTQYF. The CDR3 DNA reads TGTGCCAGCAGTTTACGGCTAGCGGGGGGCCGACTTACAGATACGCAGTATTTT.

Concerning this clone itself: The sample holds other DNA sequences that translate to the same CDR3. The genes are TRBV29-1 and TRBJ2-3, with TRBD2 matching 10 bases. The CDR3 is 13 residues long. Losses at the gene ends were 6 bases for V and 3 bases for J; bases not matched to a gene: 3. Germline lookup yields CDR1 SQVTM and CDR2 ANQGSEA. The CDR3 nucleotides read TGCAGCGTGAGCGGGAGGGCAACAGATACGCAGTATTTT. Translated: CSVSGRATDTQYF.

The CDR3 sequence: CASSSMRGFGTEAFF. As DNA, the CDR3 is TGTGCCAGCAGCTCGATGAGGGGGTTTGGCACTGAAGCTTTCTTT. J is TRBJ1-1 and V is TRBV5-4, with a tentative D call TRBD1 (6 bases). The CDR3 contains 15 residues. With 3 bases removed from V and 4 bases from J, the gap between germline ends came to 16 bases. The germline V gene has CDR1 SGHNT and CDR2 YYREEE (reference sequence).

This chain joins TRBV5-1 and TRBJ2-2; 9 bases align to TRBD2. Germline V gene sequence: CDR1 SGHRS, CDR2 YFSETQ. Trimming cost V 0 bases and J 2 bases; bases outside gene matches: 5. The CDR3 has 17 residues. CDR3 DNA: TGCGCCAGCAGCTTGGTTCTAGCGGGACCAAACACCGGGGAGCTGTTTTTT. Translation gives CASSLVLAGPNTGELFF.